This T cell receptor beta chain originates from a study of cytomegalovirus exposure and HLA in healthy donors. General study results and limits: In an earlier analysis, in approximately 570 donors, most V segments appeared productive either ~87% or ~30% of the time.

This PCR relied on a set of 60 Vbeta primers and 13 Jbeta primers. Measured with immunoSEQ multiplex PCR; TCRdb has only the in-frame clones, and not every one. The sample shows roughly 130,000 clones, 66% of them seen only once. V lost 4 bases, J lost 3 bases, and 13 bases lay in between. The CDR3 sequence is 14 residues long. Germline assignment: CDR1 MNHNS and CDR2 SASEGT. In this sample, this clone turned up a few times. Its antigen remains unknown. J is TRBJ2-7 and V is TRBV6-1; possibly TRBD2 for D (5 bases). Sequencing input: PBMCs. The origin of this receptor is a woman in her fifties or sixties in good health and CMV-seronegative. The chain's CDR3 is CASSVGGMVYEQYF. Written as DNA, the CDR3 is TGTGCCAGCAGTGTAGGAGGCATGGTCTACGAGCAGTACTTC.